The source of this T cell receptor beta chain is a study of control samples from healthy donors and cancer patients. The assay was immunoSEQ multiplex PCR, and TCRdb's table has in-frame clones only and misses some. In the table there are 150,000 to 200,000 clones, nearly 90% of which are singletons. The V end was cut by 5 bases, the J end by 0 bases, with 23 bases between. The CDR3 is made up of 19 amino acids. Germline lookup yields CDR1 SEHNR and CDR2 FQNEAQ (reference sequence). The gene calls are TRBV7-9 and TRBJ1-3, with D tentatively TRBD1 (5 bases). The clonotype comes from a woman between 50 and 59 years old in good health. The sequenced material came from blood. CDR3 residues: CASSTPRGAALRSGNTIYF. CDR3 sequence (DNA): TGTGCCAGCAGCACCCCACGAGGGGCCGCCCTTCGCTCTGGAAACACCATATATTTT.